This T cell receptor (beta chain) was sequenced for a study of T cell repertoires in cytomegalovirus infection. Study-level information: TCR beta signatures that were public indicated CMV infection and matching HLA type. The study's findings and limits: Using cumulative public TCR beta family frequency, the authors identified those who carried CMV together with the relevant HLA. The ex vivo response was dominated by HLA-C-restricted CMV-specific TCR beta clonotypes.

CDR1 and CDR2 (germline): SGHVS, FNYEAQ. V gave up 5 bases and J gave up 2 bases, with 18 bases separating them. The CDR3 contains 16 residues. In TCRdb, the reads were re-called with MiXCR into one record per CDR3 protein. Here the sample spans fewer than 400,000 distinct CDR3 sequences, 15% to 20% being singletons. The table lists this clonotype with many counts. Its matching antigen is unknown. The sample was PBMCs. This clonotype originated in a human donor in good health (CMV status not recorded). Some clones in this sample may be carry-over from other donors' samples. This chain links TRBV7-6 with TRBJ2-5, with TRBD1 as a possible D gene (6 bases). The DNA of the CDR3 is TGTGCCAGCAGCCCCACGATCGTGCAGGGGCAAGAGACCCAGTACTTC. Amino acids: CASSPTIVQGQETQYF.